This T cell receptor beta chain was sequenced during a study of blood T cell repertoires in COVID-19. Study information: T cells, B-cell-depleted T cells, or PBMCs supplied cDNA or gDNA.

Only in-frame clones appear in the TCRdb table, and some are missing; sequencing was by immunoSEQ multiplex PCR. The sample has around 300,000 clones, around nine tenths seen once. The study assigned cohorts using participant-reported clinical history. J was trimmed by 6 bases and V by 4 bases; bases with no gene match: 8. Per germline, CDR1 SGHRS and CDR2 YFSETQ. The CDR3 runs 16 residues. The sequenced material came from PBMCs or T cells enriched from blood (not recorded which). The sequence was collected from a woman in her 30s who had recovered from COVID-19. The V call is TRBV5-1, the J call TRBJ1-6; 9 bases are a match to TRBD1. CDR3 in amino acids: CASSSEAGQGNSPLHF. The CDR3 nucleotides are TGCGCCAGCAGCAGTGAAGCGGGACAGGGTAATTCACCCCTCCACTTT.